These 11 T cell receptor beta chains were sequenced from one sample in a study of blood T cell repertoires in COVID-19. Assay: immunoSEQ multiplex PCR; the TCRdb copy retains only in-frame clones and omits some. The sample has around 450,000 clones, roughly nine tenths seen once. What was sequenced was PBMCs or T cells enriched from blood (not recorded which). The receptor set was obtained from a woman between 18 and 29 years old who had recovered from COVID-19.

The CDR3 DNA reads TGCAGCGTTGAGCCCAGGGGGAAGAACACTGAAGCTTTCTTT. Translating it yields CSVEPRGKNTEAFF. The chain is built from TRBV29-1 and TRBJ1-1, with TRBD1 matching over 7 bases. There are 14 residues in the CDR3. Germline CDR1 and CDR2: SQVTM and ANQGSEA. The junction had 5 bases not matched to a gene; V was cut back by 3 bases and J by 1 base.

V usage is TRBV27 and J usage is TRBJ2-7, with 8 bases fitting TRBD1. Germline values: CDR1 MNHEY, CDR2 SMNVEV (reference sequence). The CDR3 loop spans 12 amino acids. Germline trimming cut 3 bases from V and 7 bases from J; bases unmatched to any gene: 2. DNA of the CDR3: TGTGCCAGCAGTTTTACAGGGGGAGAGCAGTACTTC. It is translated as CASSFTGGEQYF.

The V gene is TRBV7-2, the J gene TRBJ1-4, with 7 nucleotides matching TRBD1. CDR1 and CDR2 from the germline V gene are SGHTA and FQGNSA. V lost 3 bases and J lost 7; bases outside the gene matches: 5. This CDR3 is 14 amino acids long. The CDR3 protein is CASSLRQGGEKLFF. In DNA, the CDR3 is TGTGCCAGCAGCTTGAGACAGGGCGGTGAAAAACTGTTTTTT. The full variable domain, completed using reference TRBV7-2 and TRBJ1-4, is GAGVSQSPSNKVTEKGKDVELRCDPISGHTALYWYRQSLGQGLEFLIYFQGNSAPDKSGLPSDRFSAERTGGSVSTLTIQRTQQEDSAVYLCASSLRQGGEKLFFGSGTQLSVL.

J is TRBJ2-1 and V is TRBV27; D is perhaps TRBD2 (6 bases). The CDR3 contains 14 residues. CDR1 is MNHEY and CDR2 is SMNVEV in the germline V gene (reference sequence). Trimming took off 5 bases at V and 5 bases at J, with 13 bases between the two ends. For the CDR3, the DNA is TGTGCCAGCAGTCCACCCGGGACTCACAATGAGCAGTTCTTC. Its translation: CASSPPGTHNEQFF.

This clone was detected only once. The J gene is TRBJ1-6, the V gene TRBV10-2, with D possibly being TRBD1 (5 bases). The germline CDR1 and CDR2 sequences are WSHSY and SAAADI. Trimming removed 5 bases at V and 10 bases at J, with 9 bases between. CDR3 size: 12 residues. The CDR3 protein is CASSTGNSPLHF. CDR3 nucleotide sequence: TGCGCCAGCAGTACAGGCAACTCACCCCTCCACTTT.

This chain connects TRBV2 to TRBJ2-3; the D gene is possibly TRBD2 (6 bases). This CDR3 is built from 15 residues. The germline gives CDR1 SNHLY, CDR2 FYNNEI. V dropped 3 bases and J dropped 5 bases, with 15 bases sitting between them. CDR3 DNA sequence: TGTGCCAGCAGTGATCGGCGCGGGGTAGGAGATACGCAGTATTTT. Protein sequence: CASSDRRGVGDTQYF.

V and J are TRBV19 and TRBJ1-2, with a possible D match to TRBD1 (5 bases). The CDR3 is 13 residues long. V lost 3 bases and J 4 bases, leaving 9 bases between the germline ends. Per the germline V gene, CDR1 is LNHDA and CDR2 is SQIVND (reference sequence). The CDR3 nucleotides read TGTGCCAGTAGTATGGGGCCGGCCTATGGCTACACCTTC. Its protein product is CASSMGPAYGYTF.

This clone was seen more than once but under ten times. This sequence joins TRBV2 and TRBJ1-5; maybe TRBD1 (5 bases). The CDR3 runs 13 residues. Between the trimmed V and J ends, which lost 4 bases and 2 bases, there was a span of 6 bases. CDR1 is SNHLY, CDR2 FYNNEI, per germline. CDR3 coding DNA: TGTGCCAGCAGTGCCAGGGGCAATCAGCCCCAGCATTTT. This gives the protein CASSARGNQPQHF.

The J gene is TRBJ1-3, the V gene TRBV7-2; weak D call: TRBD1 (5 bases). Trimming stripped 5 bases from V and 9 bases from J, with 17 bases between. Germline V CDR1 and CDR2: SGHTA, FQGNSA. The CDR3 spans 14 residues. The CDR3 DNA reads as TGTGCCAGCAGCCCACCGGGACTCCAGGGCACCATATATTTT. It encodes CASSPPGLQGTIYF.

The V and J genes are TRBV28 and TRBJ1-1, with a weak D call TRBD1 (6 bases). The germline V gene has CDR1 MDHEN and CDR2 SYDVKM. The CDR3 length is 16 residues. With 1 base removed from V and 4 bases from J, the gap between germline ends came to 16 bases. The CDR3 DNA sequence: TGTGCCAGCAGTTTATACGAGGGGGGGGCGGGCACTGAAGCTTTCTTT. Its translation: CASSLYEGGAGTEAFF.

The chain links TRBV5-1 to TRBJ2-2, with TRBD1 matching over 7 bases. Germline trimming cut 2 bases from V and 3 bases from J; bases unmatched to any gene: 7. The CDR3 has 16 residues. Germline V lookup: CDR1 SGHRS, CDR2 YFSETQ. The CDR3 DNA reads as TGCGCCAGCAGCTTACTGACAGGGCGGGACACCGGGGAGCTGTTTTTT. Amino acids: CASSLLTGRDTGELFF.